Reported below is one T cell receptor beta chain. What it binds is not known. The sorted regulatory T cells were CD4+, CD25-high and CD127-low, with genomic DNA sequenced. Germline CDR1 and CDR2: MGHDK and SYGVNS. V dropped 6 bases and J dropped 6; count of bases not matched to a gene: 11. This CDR3 has 15 residues. The method was immunoSEQ multiplex PCR; TCRdb's version includes in-frame clones alone and lacks a portion of them. Found here are roughly 7,100 clones, around nine tenths of them singletons; the top ten hold roughly 1.5%. These data originate in a study of regulatory and conventional T cells in RAG deficiency. Study-wide results and limits: RAG-deficient patients showed markedly lower Shannon entropy and higher Simpson indices than control T-cell subsets.

The data also belong to a second study, concerning regulatory T cells. This second report adds: Primers: 52 TRBV forward and 13 TRBJ reverse.

Material for sequencing was CD127- CD25+ CD4+ Tregs sorted from blood. The chain joins TRBV25-1 to TRBJ2-1, with TRBD1 identical over 7 bases. The clonotype was recovered from a human donor in good health. CDR3 sequence: CASRSTGDHFNEQFF. CDR3 DNA sequence: TGTGCCAGCAGATCCACAGGGGATCACTTCAATGAGCAGTTCTTC.